This is a list of T cell receptor beta chains from one sample in a study of T-cell memory formation after mild COVID-19. TCRdb re-analysed the 5' RACE reads in MiXCR, keeping a single row per CDR3 protein. The table records 200,000 or so distinct CDR3 sequences, roughly 16% of them present only once. Sequencing input: PBMCs or a T cell subset sorted from them (not recorded which). These receptors all stem from an adult woman who had mild COVID-19 (a few samples of this study predate the infection). Cell type and time point are not known. Each CDR3 is given without its conserved first and last residue. The D gene is left open where the match is weak.

v_call,d_call,j_call,cdr3_aa
TRBV12-3/TRBV12-4,TRBD1,TRBJ2-1,ASSFRRDREYEQF
TRBV6-5,.,TRBJ1-2,ARRPDSNYGYT
TRBV7-9,.,TRBJ2-3,ASSLSHTGADTQY
TRBV11-1,TRBD1,TRBJ2-1,ASSGQETRFGNEQF
TRBV20-1,.,TRBJ2-7,SARVRVSHEQY
TRBV5-1,.,TRBJ1-1,ASSLARGNTEAF
TRBV7-6,TRBD1,TRBJ1-1,ASSSGTGGGTEAF
TRBV24-1,TRBD1,TRBJ2-2,ATSAGQGPGELF
TRBV6-1,.,TRBJ2-1,ASSEASGEGAGSSYNEQF
TRBV11-2,.,TRBJ2-5,ASSPISEFGETQY
TRBV18,.,TRBJ2-3,ASSPSAGPTDTQY
TRBV24-1,.,TRBJ2-7,ATSDPNGGESF
TRBV10-3,TRBD1,TRBJ2-7,AISRDRDYEQY
TRBV6-5,.,TRBJ1-3,ASSPPGRNTIY
TRBV9,TRBD1,TRBJ2-3,ASSPLGQSNTDTQY
TRBV20-1,TRBD1,TRBJ1-2,SAPRQGGIGYT